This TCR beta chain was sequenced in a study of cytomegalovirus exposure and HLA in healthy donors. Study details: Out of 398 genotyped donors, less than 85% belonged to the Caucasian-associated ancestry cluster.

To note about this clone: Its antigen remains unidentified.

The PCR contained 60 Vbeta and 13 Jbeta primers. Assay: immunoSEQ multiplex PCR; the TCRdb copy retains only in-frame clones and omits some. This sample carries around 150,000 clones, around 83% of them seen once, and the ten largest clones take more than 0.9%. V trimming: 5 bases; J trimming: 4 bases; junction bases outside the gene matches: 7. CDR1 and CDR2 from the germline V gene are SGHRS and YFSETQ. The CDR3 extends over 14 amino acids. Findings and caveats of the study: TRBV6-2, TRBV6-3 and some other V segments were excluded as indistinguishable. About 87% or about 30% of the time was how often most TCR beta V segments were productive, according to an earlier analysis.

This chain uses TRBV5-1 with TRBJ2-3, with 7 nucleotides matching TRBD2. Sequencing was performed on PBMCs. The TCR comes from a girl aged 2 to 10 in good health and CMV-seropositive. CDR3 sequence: CASSGAGVSDTQYF. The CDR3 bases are TGCGCCAGCAGTGGCGCGGGAGTCTCAGATACGCAGTATTTT. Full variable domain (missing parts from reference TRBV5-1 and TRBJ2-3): KAGVTQTPRYLIKTRGQQVTLSCSPISGHRSVSWYQQTPGQGLQFLFEYFSETQRNKGNFPGRFSGRQFSNSRSEMNVSTLELGDSALYLCASSGAGVSDTQYFGPGTRLTVL.